This TCR beta chain was sequenced for a study of neurological immune-mediated disorders. TCRdb processed the 5' RACE reads anew with MiXCR; each CDR3 protein has one entry. The repertoire includes some 65,000 distinct CDR3 sequences, 3.5% to 4.5% of them detected once, and under 3% sits in the top ten. V dropped 2 bases and J dropped 2; count of bases not matched to a gene: 10. CDR1 and CDR2 (germline): SEHNR, FQNEAQ (reference sequence). The length of the CDR3 is 17 residues. At least ten counts were recorded for this clonotype. Unsorted libraries were generated from 2 million PBMCs. These cells had been stored in RNAlater at -80 C.

The sample comprised PBMCs. The clonotype comes from a man between 45 and 60 years old with multiple sclerosis. The V gene is TRBV7-9, the J gene TRBJ2-5; TRBD1 matches at 8 bases. The CDR3 here is CASSLLGTGLNQETQYF. The CDR3 DNA reads TGTGCCAGCAGCTTATTAGGGACAGGATTGAATCAAGAGACCCAGTACTTC.